The entry below describes one T cell receptor (beta chain). The sample comes from a study of TIL therapy for anti-PD-1-resistant metastatic lung cancer. At the level of the study: Median tumor mutation burden was roughly 1.5 mutations per megabase.

Germline assignment: CDR1 MNHNS and CDR2 SASEGT. The CDR3 runs to 18 residues. V was shortened by 4 bases and J by 0 bases, with 16 bases between the two germline ends. Regarding time point: pre-treatment sample, taken before nivolumab and TIL therapy. The immunoSEQ assay was v3. Generated by immunoSEQ multiplex PCR, the TCRdb table keeps only in-frame clones and is missing some. The table records 55,000 to 65,000 clones, around 63% of them present only once. The source of this sequence is a person aged 25-79 years with non-small cell lung cancer. Sequenced here: blood, sampled at baseline. The chain employs TRBV6-1 and TRBJ1-6, with TRBD1 as a possible D gene (5 bases). The CDR3 DNA reads TGTGCCAGCAGTGGGGTTGGGGGTCTGAGCTCCTATAATTCACCCCTCCACTTT. Protein sequence: CASSGVGGLSSYNSPLHF.